This entry concerns a single TCR beta chain. The antigen it binds to is not known. No much larger clone exists at a distance of one base, and base qualities are not known. The entry originates in a study of shared clonotypes between healthy human individuals (dated by TCRdb to 2018 to 2021). As for the study more broadly: A couple of women and a few men aged 18 to 49 years were included in the cohort. For each donor, CD4 naive and CD4 memory were each given three plates, CD8 naive was given two plates, and CD8 memory was given one plate. Between about 0.9 and 10 billion PBMCs per donor were obtained by leukapheresis. Blood TCR repertoires of roughly 5 healthy adults were deeply sequenced to estimate repertoire size and the extent of clonotype sharing between individuals. Libraries were prepared and TCR repertoires were sequenced by different laboratories using diverse techniques, in order to increase sequencing depth and limit assay-specific biases. What the work shows at the level of the full study, not this receptor alone: Naive subsets generally had larger estimated clonotype richness than memory subsets did. Higher generation probabilities were observed for clonotypes shared by all four sorted-subset donors than for non-shared clonotypes. Because the study included a small number of donors, the genetic and exposure-history diversity represented was limited. Pairwise subsampling indicated that sequencing depth was expected to affect the degree of clonotype sharing among donors. Sharing across a few donors was observed for 5% to 6.5% of naive CD4, around 3.5% of naive CD8, 2.3% of memory CD4, and about 0.4% of memory CD8 clonotypes. Rarefaction of sorted-subset datasets indicated incomplete sequencing despite the large sequencing depth. Sampling was restricted to blood, and TCR repertoires in tissue are likely to differ from TCR repertoires in blood.

The CDR3, cysteine through phenylalanine, is 15 amino acids long. Only the CDR3 DNA stays, 45 bases, in frame from base 1. Trimming removed 5 bases from V and 0 bases from J, leaving 12 bases between the germline ends. Looking up the germline V gene yields CDR1 MNHNS and CDR2 SASEGT. For the CD8 naive samples, CD45RO-negative cells were positively selected for CCR7, yielding a CD45RA+CCR7+ population from which TemRA cells were excluded. Healthy HIV-negative adults with no recently reported acute infections or vaccinations were included as donors. Only Caucasian adults living in Nashville, Tennessee, USA were represented among the donors. Blood was obtained by leukapheresis, after which PBMCs were separated by Ficoll-Histopaque density gradient centrifugation and cryopreserved in liquid nitrogen vapor phase. Purity and quantity of every magnetically sorted T cell population were checked by analytical flow cytometry. Genomic DNA was isolated from every sorted fraction and measured by UV absorbance on a Nanodrop 2000c.

Using the deep immunoSEQ assay, TCR CDR3 regions were amplified from genomic DNA by multiplex PCR. Extracted genomic DNA from each cell subset was distributed evenly across all wells of several immunoSEQ 96-well plates, and each plate was treated as a replicate. Each replicate PCR for sorted subsets received about 220 ng genomic DNA, equal to roughly 30,000 T cell genomes. Purified libraries were measured with a Qubit 3.0 fluorometer, size-checked on a Bioanalyzer 2100, and measured again with the KAPA Library Quantification kit. Every immunoSEQ 96-well plate was sequenced on a dedicated single-read 150-cycle Illumina NextSeq 550 flow cell. Regarding the original processing steps: The immunoSEQ output contained only junctional sequences without quality scores, so filtering could not match that applied to full-length reads. Sequences were annotated with PyIR, a Python wrapper for IgBLAST v1.9, and V/J genes and CDR3 were assigned using IMGT germline references. Reads were removed for weak V/J assignments (E-value above 1e-6), missing CDR3, stop codons, out-of-frame junctions, or ambiguous translated residues. V3J clonotypes were defined as sequences sharing an identical inferred V gene, J gene, and CDR3 amino acid sequence. To compute the percentage overlap between repertoires, the number of shared unique clonotypes was divided by the size of the smaller repertoire. RTK rarefaction, the Chao1 estimator, and Recon v2.1 estimates of unobserved clonotypes were used to assess repertoire richness. Generation probabilities for all TCRbeta clonotypes obtained by the gDNA method from a few donors were computed using OLGA. Imported from immuneACCESS, the table was reduced by TCRdb to in-frame sequences with V and J called. These copies leave out some clones; in studies compared against another copy, an unresolved V gene accounts for under half, and the cause of the remainder is not known. V, J and clone size reflect that table, while D and trimming were determined from the DNA. Across this sample there are some 2,000,000 clones, with about 95% seen only once. In total, the top ten clones hold 0.85% to 1.2% of the sample.

This receptor chain uses TRBV6-1 and TRBJ2-3; there is no confident call for the D gene. The sequence derives from a man aged 18 to 29 in good health. Material: naive CD8+ T cells sorted from blood. This specimen's cell subset or site label, interpreted: CD45RA+CCR7+. The CDR3 region: CASSSDGFSTDTQYF. The DNA sequence reads TGTGCCAGCAGTTCGGACGGATTTAGCACAGATACGCAGTATTTT.